The T cell receptor beta chain described here comes from a study of blood T cell repertoires in COVID-19. Overall study: PBMCs, B-cell-depleted T cells, or T cells provided the cDNA or gDNA that made up the material.

The germline CDR1 and CDR2 sequences are SNHLY and FYNNEI. The CDR3 spans 13 residues. V lost 2 bases, J lost 7 bases, and 9 bases lay in between. Per the original methods: Reference gene primer amplification in the assay estimated nucleated cell counts. The data were produced by immunoSEQ multiplex PCR, yet TCRdb's version contains in-frame clones alone and is incomplete. The V and J calls and the clone size are those of that table, but D and trimming were determined from the DNA. The data hold around 150,000 clones, with 85% observed a single time. This rearrangement joins TRBV2 to TRBJ2-1; maybe TRBD2 (6 bases). The TCR sequence derives from a human donor with acute or convalescent COVID-19. The donor label of this sample is uncertain. Sequencing input: peripheral blood. The CDR3 DNA reads TGTGCCAGCAGTGAACTTGCGGGGAATGAGCAGTTCTTC. This sequence encodes CASSELAGNEQFF.